This TCR beta chain was sequenced in a study of shared clonotypes between healthy human individuals. The CDR3 loop spans 15 amino acids. The V gene's germline CDR1 is SGHAT and CDR2 FQNNGV. Trimming removed 1 base from V and 4 bases from J, with 13 bases in between. Libraries were prepared by immunoSEQ multiplex PCR; TCRdb keeps only in-frame clonotypes and omits some of them. This table holds about 2.2 million clones, 90% to 95% found once. Terminally differentiated effector memory CD45RA+ cells were excluded from the naive CD8 cells, which were CD45RO-negative and positively selected for CCR7. The sequenced sample consisted of naive CD8+ T cells from PBMCs. This clonotype originated in a man aged 18 to 30 in good health. Some clones in this sample may be carry-over from other donors' samples. This sequence joins TRBV11-2 and TRBJ2-5, with D tentatively TRBD1 (5 bases). CDR3 sequence: CASSLVWGPGETQYF. The DNA of the CDR3 is TGTGCCAGCAGCTTAGTCTGGGGCCCTGGAGAGACCCAGTACTTC.